The subject of this entry is one T cell receptor beta chain. Produced via immunoSEQ multiplex PCR; TCRdb's table is partial and in-frame only. The sample records 65,000 or so clones, less than 95% being singletons. The data are from a study of CD4 T cells in relation to SARS-CoV-2 and coronaviruses. Unexposed donor CD4+ T cells date from about 2011-2019, before the COVID-19 pandemic. This CDR3 region has 12 residues. Per the germline V gene, CDR1 is SGHDN and CDR2 is FVKESK. V was shortened by 1 base and J by 7 bases, with 5 bases between the two germline ends. Input material: naive CD4+ T cells from PBMCs. Subset described: naive CD4+ T cells isolated by negative enrichment. This receptor was identified in a human donor in good health. This chain uses TRBV14 with TRBJ1-5; unclear D gene. The CDR3 sequence is CASSQGSQPQHF. CDR3 DNA sequence: TGTGCCAGCAGCCAAGGATCACAGCCCCAGCATTTT.